These T cell receptor beta chains were read from a single sample in a study of blood T cell repertoires in COVID-19. The protocol was immunoSEQ multiplex PCR, while the TCRdb copy is restricted to in-frame clones and leaves out a portion. The sample has around 46,000 clones, around nine tenths seen once. Sequenced input: peripheral blood. The source of these receptors is a man aged 55 to 70 with active or convalescent COVID-19. The CDR3 runs from the conserved cysteine through the conserved F or W. D genes are given only for firm matches. Some rows mark clone size as missing; the rest say once, few, many or name a class of expanded clone.

abundance: NA; d_gene: TRBD2; j_gene: TRBJ2-1; v_gene: TRBV4-1; CDR3nt: TGCGCCAGCAGCCAAGGGCTAGCGGCCAACAATGAGCAGTTCTTC; CDR3aa: CASSQGLAANNEQFF
abundance: NA; d_gene: NA; j_gene: TRBJ1-5; v_gene: TRBV28; CDR3nt: TGTGCCAGCAGCCCGGGGGGCGGTGGAACTCAGCCCCAGCATTTT; CDR3aa: CASSPGGGGTQPQHF
abundance: NA; d_gene: NA; j_gene: TRBJ1-5; v_gene: TRBV7-2; CDR3nt: TGTGCCAGCAGCTTAGTTGGGCAGGGACTTCAGCCCCAGCATTTT; CDR3aa: CASSLVGQGLQPQHF
abundance: NA; d_gene: NA; j_gene: TRBJ1-1; v_gene: TRBV24-1; CDR3nt: TGTGCCACCAGTGGCTACAGGGAGCACCAATATGAAGCTTTCTTT; CDR3aa: CATSGYREHQYEAFF
abundance: NA; d_gene: TRBD1; j_gene: TRBJ1-5; v_gene: TRBV6-6; CDR3nt: TGTGCCAGCAGAGCGACAGGGGGCCTCCAGCATTTT; CDR3aa: CASRATGGLQHF
abundance: NA; d_gene: NA; j_gene: TRBJ1-1; v_gene: TRBV6-2/TRBV6-3; CDR3nt: TGTGCCAGCAGTCGCCCGCGGGACGAATTGAACACTGAAGCTTTCTTT; CDR3aa: CASSRPRDELNTEAFF
abundance: NA; d_gene: NA; j_gene: TRBJ1-1; v_gene: TRBV5-1; CDR3nt: TGCGCCAGCAGCTTGTCGGGGGGCAGTTTCACTGAAGCTTTCTTT; CDR3aa: CASSLSGGSFTEAFF
abundance: NA; d_gene: NA; j_gene: TRBJ2-7; v_gene: TRBV10-2; CDR3nt: TGCGCCACCCGGTCGGCAGGGGGGTCCTACGAGCAGTACTTC; CDR3aa: CATRSAGGSYEQYF
abundance: NA; d_gene: NA; j_gene: TRBJ2-5; v_gene: TRBV3-1/TRBV3-2; CDR3nt: TGTGCCAGCAGCCAAGTGGGCAGCCCTCAAGAGACCCAGTACTTC; CDR3aa: CASSQVGSPQETQYF
abundance: NA; d_gene: NA; j_gene: TRBJ2-2; v_gene: TRBV2; CDR3nt: TGTGCCAGCAGTGGGAACAGGAACACCGGGGAGCTGTTTTTT; CDR3aa: CASSGNRNTGELFF
abundance: NA; d_gene: NA; j_gene: TRBJ1-1; v_gene: TRBV7-9; CDR3nt: TGTGCCAGCAGCTTATTCCGGGAGAACACTGAAGCTTTCTTT; CDR3aa: CASSLFRENTEAFF
abundance: NA; d_gene: NA; j_gene: TRBJ1-6; v_gene: TRBV30; CDR3nt: TGTGCCTGGAGTGTCGTTAGGACAGCTACAACCTCCTATAATTCACCCCTCCACTTT; CDR3aa: CAWSVVRTATTSYNSPLHF
abundance: once; d_gene: TRBD1; j_gene: TRBJ2-7; v_gene: TRBV4-1; CDR3nt: TGCGCCAGCAGCCAACACACAGGGGGCAAGTACGAGCAGTACTTC; CDR3aa: CASSQHTGGKYEQYF
abundance: NA; d_gene: NA; j_gene: TRBJ1-3; v_gene: TRBV7-3; CDR3nt: TGTGCCAGCAGCTTAACTGGGAGTAGAGGAAACACCATATATTTT; CDR3aa: CASSLTGSRGNTIYF
abundance: NA; d_gene: TRBD1; j_gene: TRBJ2-1; v_gene: TRBV6-5; CDR3nt: TGTGCCAGCAGTCCGGGACAGTTGGGGGATGAGCAGTTCTTC; CDR3aa: CASSPGQLGDEQFF
abundance: NA; d_gene: NA; j_gene: TRBJ2-1; v_gene: TRBV3-1/TRBV3-2; CDR3nt: TGTGCCAGCAGCCAACGGTTGGGGCCTCAGTTCTTC; CDR3aa: CASSQRLGPQFF
abundance: NA; d_gene: NA; j_gene: TRBJ1-5; v_gene: TRBV12-3/TRBV12-4; CDR3nt: TGTGCCAGCAGTCCAGGTCTCAATCAGCCCCAGCATTTT; CDR3aa: CASSPGLNQPQHF
abundance: NA; d_gene: TRBD1; j_gene: TRBJ1-2; v_gene: TRBV18; CDR3nt: TGTGCCAGCTCACCAGACGACAGGGTTGGCTACACCTTC; CDR3aa: CASSPDDRVGYTF
abundance: NA; d_gene: TRBD1; j_gene: TRBJ1-2; v_gene: TRBV7-3; CDR3nt: TGTGCCAGCAGCTTCACAGGGGCGGATGGCTACACCTTC; CDR3aa: CASSFTGADGYTF
abundance: NA; d_gene: NA; j_gene: TRBJ1-5; v_gene: TRBV28; CDR3nt: TGTGCCGCAGCCGGGAGTGGTCATCAGCCCCAGCATTTT; CDR3aa: CAAAGSGHQPQHF
abundance: NA; d_gene: NA; j_gene: TRBJ1-2; v_gene: TRBV6-6; CDR3nt: TGTGCCAGCAGTTACGCCGCGGGGATGGGCTATGGCTACACCTTC; CDR3aa: CASSYAAGMGYGYTF
abundance: few; d_gene: NA; j_gene: TRBJ1-1; v_gene: TRBV4-1; CDR3nt: TGCGCCAGCAGCCAGGGGCAGCTGAACACTGAAGCTTTCTTT; CDR3aa: CASSQGQLNTEAFF
abundance: NA; d_gene: TRBD1; j_gene: TRBJ2-7; v_gene: TRBV27; CDR3nt: TGTGCCAGCAGCACAGGGGGGTACGAGCAGTACTTC; CDR3aa: CASSTGGYEQYF
abundance: NA; d_gene: NA; j_gene: TRBJ2-3; v_gene: TRBV4-2; CDR3nt: TGTGCCAGCAGCCAAGAGCCGCCAACCTCCTCACTAGAGCAGTGGAGGGCAGATACGCAGTATTTT; CDR3aa: CASSQEPPTSSLEQWRADTQYF
abundance: NA; d_gene: TRBD1; j_gene: TRBJ1-1; v_gene: TRBV19; CDR3nt: TGTGCCAGTACCGGGACAGGGTCTATCGAAGCTTTCTTT; CDR3aa: CASTGTGSIEAFF
abundance: NA; d_gene: TRBD2; j_gene: TRBJ2-1; v_gene: TRBV11-3; CDR3nt: TGTGCCAGCAGCTTGTACAGCGGGGTCGGCTATGAGCAGTTCTTC; CDR3aa: CASSLYSGVGYEQFF
abundance: NA; d_gene: TRBD1; j_gene: TRBJ1-1; v_gene: TRBV3-1/TRBV3-2; CDR3nt: TGTGCCAGCAGCCGGGGACAGTCGAACACTGAAGCTTTCTTT; CDR3aa: CASSRGQSNTEAFF
abundance: NA; d_gene: TRBD2; j_gene: TRBJ2-3; v_gene: TRBV10-2; CDR3nt: TGCGCCAGCAGTGAAGGGGCTAGCGGCCGCACAGATACGCAGTATTTT; CDR3aa: CASSEGASGRTDTQYF
abundance: NA; d_gene: TRBD2; j_gene: TRBJ2-1; v_gene: TRBV5-1; CDR3nt: TGCGCCAGCCTGGCTAGCGGGGATAACAATGAGCAGTTCTTC; CDR3aa: CASLASGDNNEQFF
abundance: NA; d_gene: NA; j_gene: TRBJ2-1; v_gene: TRBV2; CDR3nt: TGTGCCAGCAGCCGGGTTAATGAGCAGTTCTTC; CDR3aa: CASSRVNEQFF
abundance: NA; d_gene: NA; j_gene: TRBJ1-1; v_gene: TRBV29-1; CDR3nt: TGCAGCGTTGATCGCGGGCAGCGTTCTGAAGCTTTCTTT; CDR3aa: CSVDRGQRSEAFF
abundance: NA; d_gene: TRBD1; j_gene: TRBJ2-7; v_gene: TRBV7-2; CDR3nt: TGTGCCAGCAGTCGAGGGGGCGCCTCCTACGAGCAGTACTTC; CDR3aa: CASSRGGASYEQYF
abundance: NA; d_gene: NA; j_gene: TRBJ2-2; v_gene: TRBV5-1; CDR3nt: TGCGCCAGCCGCGGGGATTCGAACACCGGGGAGCTGTTTTTT; CDR3aa: CASRGDSNTGELFF
abundance: NA; d_gene: TRBD2; j_gene: TRBJ2-1; v_gene: TRBV20-1; CDR3nt: TGCAGTGCTAGTGGCGGGGGGGCTGCTTACAATGAGCAGTTCTTC; CDR3aa: CSASGGGAAYNEQFF
abundance: NA; d_gene: NA; j_gene: TRBJ1-5; v_gene: TRBV28; CDR3nt: TGTGCCAGCAGTTCCCCCAGGGGAGACAATCAGCCCCAGCATTTT; CDR3aa: CASSSPRGDNQPQHF
abundance: NA; d_gene: NA; j_gene: TRBJ2-3; v_gene: TRBV24-1; CDR3nt: TGTGCCACCAGTGCGGCGGGACGGCCCGAGTATTTT; CDR3aa: CATSAAGRPEYF
abundance: NA; d_gene: NA; j_gene: TRBJ1-3; v_gene: TRBV3-1/TRBV3-2; CDR3nt: TGTGCCAGCAGCCAAGGATCGCAGGCCTCTGGAAACACCATATATTTT; CDR3aa: CASSQGSQASGNTIYF
abundance: NA; d_gene: NA; j_gene: TRBJ1-4; v_gene: TRBV9; CDR3nt: TGTGCCAGCAGCGTAGCTGGACACCTTAATGAAAAACTGTTTTTT; CDR3aa: CASSVAGHLNEKLFF
abundance: NA; d_gene: NA; j_gene: TRBJ2-7; v_gene: TRBV10-1; CDR3nt: TGCGCCAGCAGTGAGTCGCTGGCGGTGCCCTACGAGCAGTACTTC; CDR3aa: CASSESLAVPYEQYF
abundance: NA; d_gene: TRBD1; j_gene: TRBJ1-2; v_gene: TRBV28; CDR3nt: TGTGCCAGCAGTGGGGTAGGAGGGGGCCGTGGTGGCTACACCTTC; CDR3aa: CASSGVGGGRGGYTF
abundance: NA; d_gene: NA; j_gene: TRBJ2-7; v_gene: TRBV12-3/TRBV12-4; CDR3nt: TGTGCCAGCAGTTTAGCGGCGGACTACGAGCAGTACTTC; CDR3aa: CASSLAADYEQYF
abundance: NA; d_gene: NA; j_gene: TRBJ2-2; v_gene: TRBV29-1; CDR3nt: TGCAGCGTTGAACAAGGGAGTTCCACCGGGGAGCTGTTTTTT; CDR3aa: CSVEQGSSTGELFF
abundance: NA; d_gene: NA; j_gene: TRBJ1-3; v_gene: TRBV18; CDR3nt: TGTGCCAGCTCACCTCTTCGGGGTGTAGACACCATATATTTT; CDR3aa: CASSPLRGVDTIYF
abundance: NA; d_gene: NA; j_gene: TRBJ1-6; v_gene: TRBV9; CDR3nt: TGTGCCAGCAGCTCCCAAGGGGTTAGTTCACCCCTCCACTTT; CDR3aa: CASSSQGVSSPLHF
abundance: NA; d_gene: TRBD2; j_gene: TRBJ2-5; v_gene: TRBV9; CDR3nt: TGTGCCAGCAGCTCTAGCGGAGCGGAGACCCAGTACTTC; CDR3aa: CASSSSGAETQYF
abundance: NA; d_gene: NA; j_gene: TRBJ2-7; v_gene: TRBV7-6; CDR3nt: TGTGCCAGCAGCTTAGCCACCCGACTAGTCGGGGACGAGCAGTACTTC; CDR3aa: CASSLATRLVGDEQYF
abundance: NA; d_gene: NA; j_gene: TRBJ2-7; v_gene: TRBV27; CDR3nt: TGTGCCAGCAAGAGGGGGGGGTCGTACGAGCAGTACTTC; CDR3aa: CASKRGGSYEQYF
abundance: NA; d_gene: TRBD1; j_gene: TRBJ1-4; v_gene: TRBV19; CDR3nt: TGTGCCAGTAGTACTGACAGGGGCAGTAACGGTGAAAAACTGTTTTTT; CDR3aa: CASSTDRGSNGEKLFF
abundance: NA; d_gene: TRBD1; j_gene: TRBJ2-4; v_gene: TRBV7-2; CDR3nt: TGTGCCAGCAGCTTAAGGTTCGGACAGGGGAACCAGTACTTC; CDR3aa: CASSLRFGQGNQYF
abundance: NA; d_gene: NA; j_gene: TRBJ1-2; v_gene: TRBV6-6; CDR3nt: TGTGCCAGCAGTTACTTGGGGGCGGACTATGGCTACACCTTC; CDR3aa: CASSYLGADYGYTF
abundance: NA; d_gene: NA; j_gene: TRBJ2-1; v_gene: TRBV10-3; CDR3nt: TGTGCCATCAGTGTACAGGGAAACAATGAGCAGTTCTTC; CDR3aa: CAISVQGNNEQFF
abundance: NA; d_gene: NA; j_gene: TRBJ1-5; v_gene: TRBV27; CDR3nt: TGTGCCAGCAGTTTGTACAGGGCTAGCAATCAGCCCCAGCATTTT; CDR3aa: CASSLYRASNQPQHF
abundance: NA; d_gene: TRBD2; j_gene: TRBJ2-5; v_gene: TRBV25-1; CDR3nt: TGTGCCAGCAGTGAGTACGGGGGGGTAGGGGAGACCCAGTACTTC; CDR3aa: CASSEYGGVGETQYF
abundance: NA; d_gene: NA; j_gene: TRBJ1-6; v_gene: TRBV10-3; CDR3nt: TGTGCCATCAGTGTCTCAGGGGAAGATTCACCCCTCCACTTT; CDR3aa: CAISVSGEDSPLHF
abundance: NA; d_gene: NA; j_gene: TRBJ2-7; v_gene: TRBV11-2; CDR3nt: TGTGCCAGCAGGACCAGGGGCTACGAGCAGTACTTC; CDR3aa: CASRTRGYEQYF
abundance: NA; d_gene: TRBD1; j_gene: TRBJ2-1; v_gene: TRBV5-1; CDR3nt: TGCGCCAGCAGCCAGGGACAGAGCTCCTACAATGAGCAGTTCTTC; CDR3aa: CASSQGQSSYNEQFF
abundance: NA; d_gene: NA; j_gene: TRBJ1-2; v_gene: TRBV9; CDR3nt: TGTGCCAGCAGCACCCCCCCCCTAGGGGATAGTGGCTACACCTTC; CDR3aa: CASSTPPLGDSGYTF
abundance: NA; d_gene: NA; j_gene: TRBJ1-2; v_gene: TRBV20-1; CDR3nt: TGCAGTGCTAGTATCATGGGGGGAGAACGTGGCTACACCTTC; CDR3aa: CSASIMGGERGYTF
abundance: few; d_gene: TRBD1; j_gene: TRBJ1-4; v_gene: TRBV2; CDR3nt: TGTGCCAGCACGAGACAGGGGGAGGAAAAACTGTTTTTT; CDR3aa: CASTRQGEEKLFF